This entry lists 20 T cell receptor beta chains sequenced from one sample in a study of cytomegalovirus exposure and HLA in healthy donors. PCR primers comprised 60 Vbeta and 13 Jbeta primers. The protocol was immunoSEQ multiplex PCR, while the TCRdb copy is restricted to in-frame clones and leaves out a portion. Of roughly 190,000 clones listed, around 85% were seen once; the top ten hold about 1.8%. Sequenced sample: PBMCs. The source is a man between 18 and 29 years old in good health and CMV-seronegative.

The V call is TRBV11-2, the J call TRBJ1-1; D is unclear. Germline V gene lookup returns CDR1 SGHAT and CDR2 FQNNGV. There are 13 residues in the CDR3. Trimming pared 5 bases from V and 0 bases from J, leaving 7 bases between. For the CDR3, the DNA is TGTGCCAGCAGCCCAGAAATGAACACTGAAGCTTTCTTT. This translates into CASSPEMNTEAFF.

The chain recombines TRBV4-3 with TRBJ2-5; 8 nucleotides align to TRBD2. Per germline, CDR1 LGHNA and CDR2 YSLEER. The CDR3 totals 16 residues. V lost 0 bases, J lost 2 bases, and 5 bases stayed unmatched. The CDR3 protein is CASSQDSGVKQETQYF. Written as DNA, the CDR3 is TGCGCCAGCAGCCAAGATAGCGGGGTTAAACAAGAGACCCAGTACTTC.

The V and J genes are TRBV6-6 and TRBJ1-2; no definite D call. V lost 2 bases, J lost 1 base, and 5 bases lay in between. This CDR3 spans 13 amino acids. Germline V CDR1 and CDR2: MNHNY, SVGAGI (reference sequence). For the CDR3, the DNA is TGTGCCAGCAGTTACCGGGTTAACTATGGCTACACCTTC. Its translation: CASSYRVNYGYTF.

V is TRBV7-9 and J is TRBJ1-5; no definite D call. V lost 0 bases and J 8 bases, leaving 5 bases between the germline ends. Germline CDR1 reads SEHNR; CDR2 reads FQNEAQ (reference sequence). The CDR3 sequence is 12 residues long. CDR3 loop: CASSLAREPQHF. The CDR3 nucleotides are TGTGCCAGCAGCTTAGCGCGGGAGCCCCAGCATTTT.

The V gene is TRBV9, the J gene TRBJ2-3, with TRBD2 matching 10 bases. The V gene end was trimmed by 1 base and the J gene end by 4 bases; junction bases not matched to a gene: 6. The CDR3 spans 16 residues. Germline values: CDR1 SGDLS, CDR2 YYNGEE. Here the CDR3 DNA reads TGTGCCAGCAGCGTAAAGCGGGGGGGCGTCCCAGATACGCAGTATTTT. It codes for CASSVKRGGVPDTQYF.

This clone came up a few times. The chain combines TRBV15 with TRBJ2-7; 8 bases agree with TRBD2. The CDR3 is 15 residues long. V dropped 5 bases and J dropped 4; count of bases not matched to a gene: 10. Per the germline V gene, CDR1 is LNHNV and CDR2 is YYDKDF (reference sequence). Here the CDR3 DNA reads TGTGCCACCAGCGGGATTAGCGGGATCGGGTACGAGCAGTACTTC. Its protein product is CATSGISGIGYEQYF. Full variable domain (rest looked up from reference TRBV15 and TRBJ2-7): DAMVIQNPRYQVTQFGKPVTLSCSQTLNHNVMYWYQQKSSQAPKLLFHYYDKDFNNEADTPDNFQSRRPNTSFCFLDIRSPGLGDTAMYLCATSGISGIGYEQYFGPGTRLTVT.

The V call is TRBV27, the J call TRBJ2-7; weak D call: TRBD1 (6 bases). V lost 1 base and J 3 bases, leaving 25 bases between the germline ends. Germline values: CDR1 MNHEY, CDR2 SMNVEV (reference sequence). The CDR3 runs 19 residues. The CDR3 bases are TGTGCCAGCAGTTTATTCGGCCGGCTAACGTCAGGGGCAAGCTACGAGCAGTACTTC. It encodes CASSLFGRLTSGASYEQYF.

The chain links TRBV4-3 to TRBJ2-5, with D possibly being TRBD1 (5 bases). CDR1 and CDR2 from the germline V gene are LGHNA and YSLEER. The CDR3 consists of 17 residues. The V end was cut by 4 bases, the J end by 2 bases, with 20 bases between. The CDR3 region has the DNA TGCGCCAGCAGCCCAGGGCCGGGTGGGCAGCTTCAAGAGACCCAGTACTTC. Translated: CASSPGPGGQLQETQYF.

The chain is built from TRBV11-2 and TRBJ2-7; 7 bases are shared with TRBD1. Losses at the gene ends were 0 bases for V and 3 bases for J; bases not matched to a gene: 5. The V gene's germline CDR1 is SGHAT and CDR2 FQNNGV. The CDR3 covers 15 residues. The CDR3 sequence: CASSLDPGQNYEQYF. The CDR3 DNA follows: TGTGCCAGCAGCTTAGATCCGGGACAGAACTACGAGCAGTACTTC.

The rearrangement joins TRBV11-3 to TRBJ2-1, with TRBD1 identical over 7 bases. From germline, CDR1 is SGHNT and CDR2 YENEEA. This CDR3 has 16 amino acids. The ends lost 5 bases at V and 0 bases at J; junction bases unmatched: 7. CDR3 sequence (DNA): TGTGCCAGCAGCCCATCAGGGGGTATCTCCTACAATGAGCAGTTCTTC. Translation: CASSPSGGISYNEQFF.

V usage is TRBV28 and J usage is TRBJ2-1; TRBD2 is a possible D gene (7 bases). CDR3 length: 13 residues. The V and J ends lost 6 bases and 6 bases respectively, with 12 bases between them. CDR1 is MDHEN, CDR2 SYDVKM, per germline. In DNA, the CDR3 is TGTGCCAGCAGGGGGGGCGGGGGCAATGAGCAGTTCTTC. Protein product: CASRGGGGNEQFF.

This clone was seen just once. J is TRBJ1-1 and V is TRBV15; TRBD1 is a possible D gene (5 bases). The CDR3 is 14 amino acids. CDR1 and CDR2 (germline): LNHNV, YYDKDF (reference sequence). V gave up 1 base and J gave up 7 bases, with 13 bases separating them. CDR3: CATSRGDRQSEAFF. CDR3 sequence (DNA): TGTGCCACCAGCAGAGGTGATAGACAGAGTGAAGCTTTCTTT.

On this clone itself: One end of the junction does not line up with germline, which may come from a read error. V and J are TRBV19 and TRBJ1-3; D is ambiguous. There are 11 residues in the CDR3. Per germline, CDR1 LNHDA and CDR2 SQIVND (reference sequence). The CDR3, as DNA: TGCGCAGTAGCTGGGGGAAACACCATATATTTT. Protein: CAVAGGNTIYF.

DNA for the CDR3: TGCGCCAGCAGCCAAGAGGGCAGGGGGTGGGATAGCAATCAGCCCCAGCATTTT. It yields the protein CASSQEGRGWDSNQPQHF. This rearrangement joins TRBV4-1 to TRBJ1-5, with 7 bases aligning to TRBD1. V lost 0 bases to trimming and J lost 0 bases; unmatched junction nucleotides: 8. Germline V lookup: CDR1 MGHRA, CDR2 YSYEKL. The CDR3 sequence is 18 residues long.

This chain uses TRBV30 with TRBJ1-2, with 7 bases identical to TRBD1. The CDR3 extends over 14 amino acids. CDR1 is GTSNPN, CDR2 SVGIG, per germline (reference sequence). V shed 0 bases, J shed 5 bases, and the junction held 6 bases outside the gene matches. The CDR3 protein is CAWSVGGVKYGYTF. The CDR3 region has the DNA TGTGCCTGGAGTGTAGGGGGCGTTAAGTATGGCTACACCTTC.

This chain joins TRBV9 and TRBJ2-7, with TRBD2 as a possible D gene (6 bases). The V gene lost 4 bases and the J gene lost 3 bases, with 14 bases spanning the gap. Germline lookup yields CDR1 SGDLS and CDR2 YYNGEE. The CDR3 loop spans 14 amino acids. The CDR3 DNA reads TGTGCCAGCAGCATGGGGACTGGCAACTACGAGCAGTACTTC. Translating gives CASSMGTGNYEQYF.

This clone turned up a few times. The V and J genes are TRBV5-1 and TRBJ2-3; TRBD2 might be the D (6 bases). Germline V CDR1 and CDR2: SGHRS, YFSETQ. V was shortened by 0 bases and J by 1 base, with 12 bases between the two germline ends. This CDR3 spans 16 amino acids. The CDR3 loop reads CASSLDGSARTDTQYF. The CDR3, as DNA: TGCGCCAGCAGCTTGGACGGGAGCGCTCGCACAGATACGCAGTATTTT.

This chain uses TRBV28 with TRBJ1-2, with D possibly TRBD1 on 6 matching bases. CDR3 length: 15 amino acids. Per the germline V gene, CDR1 is MDHEN and CDR2 is SYDVKM. The V end lost 6 bases, the J end lost 2 bases, and 16 bases lay between the germline ends. In DNA form, the CDR3 reads TGTGCCAGCAGGGAATCAGGGGCTCGGAACTATGGCTACACCTTC. As protein: CASRESGARNYGYTF.

The chain uses TRBV7-2 and TRBJ2-1; 10 bases line up with TRBD2. Losses at the gene ends were 4 bases for V and 7 bases for J; bases not matched to a gene: 16. The CDR3 has 18 residues. Germline V gene sequence: CDR1 SGHTA, CDR2 FQGNSA. CDR3 sequence reads: CASSSAPYSGRLRNEQFF. The CDR3 DNA reads as TGTGCCAGCAGCTCCGCCCCTTATAGCGGGAGGCTCAGGAATGAGCAGTTCTTC.

The chain carries TRBV5-5 and TRBJ2-7, with 7 bases fitting TRBD1. The CDR3 has 15 amino acids. After removal of 6 bases from V and 0 bases from J, the junction contained 9 bases not matched to a gene. Germline V gene data show CDR1 as SGHKS and CDR2 as YYEKEE (reference sequence). CDR3: CASIAGTAFSYEQYF. Here the CDR3 DNA reads TGTGCCAGCATTGCCGGGACAGCCTTCTCCTACGAGCAGTACTTC.